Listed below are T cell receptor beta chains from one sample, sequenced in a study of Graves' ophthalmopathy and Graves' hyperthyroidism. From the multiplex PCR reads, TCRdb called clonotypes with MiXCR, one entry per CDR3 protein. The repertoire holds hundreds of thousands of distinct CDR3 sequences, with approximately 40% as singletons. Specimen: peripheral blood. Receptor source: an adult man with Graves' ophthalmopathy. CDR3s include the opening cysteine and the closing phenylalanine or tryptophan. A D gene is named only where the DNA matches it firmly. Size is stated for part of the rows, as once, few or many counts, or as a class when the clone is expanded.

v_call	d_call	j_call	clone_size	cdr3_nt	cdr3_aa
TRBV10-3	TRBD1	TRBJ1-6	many	TGTGCCATCAGGGCAGGAACTGGGACAGGGTTTTCACCCCTCCACTTT	CAIRAGTGTGFSPLHF
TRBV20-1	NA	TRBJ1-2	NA	TGCAGTGCAGGAGGGGGGCGGAGTCGTAACTATGGCTACACCTTC	CSAGGGRSRNYGYTF
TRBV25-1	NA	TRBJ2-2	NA	TGTGCCATCAGTGAACCCGGAGGGACTTTTGGGGTTTGGAACACCGGGGAGCTGTTTTTT	CAISEPGGTFGVWNTGELFF
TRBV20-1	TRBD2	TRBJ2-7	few	TGCAGTGCTTCGCCGGGACTACTCTCCGAGCAGTACTTC	CSASPGLLSEQYF
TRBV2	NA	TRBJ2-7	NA	TGTGCCAGCAGCCAACACCCCCAGGGTGCCCTAACCTACGAGCAGTACTTC	CASSQHPQGALTYEQYF
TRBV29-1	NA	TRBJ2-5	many	TGCAGCGCTGGACTGACGATAACGCAAGAGACCCAGTACTTC	CSAGLTITQETQYF
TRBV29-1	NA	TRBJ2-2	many	TGCAGCGTTGAAGATAGATGGACAGCGAACACCGGGGAGCTGTTTTTT	CSVEDRWTANTGELFF
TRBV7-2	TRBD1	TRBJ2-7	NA	TGTGCCAGCAGCGAAGGACAGGGAGAGACCTACGAGCAGTACTTC	CASSEGQGETYEQYF
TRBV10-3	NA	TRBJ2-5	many	TGTGCCATCAGTCCCTCTCTCGGAGAGACCCAGTACTTC	CAISPSLGETQYF
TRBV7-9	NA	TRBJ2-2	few	TGTGCCAGCAGCCACAGAGACACTACGAACACCGGGGAGCTGTTTTTT	CASSHRDTTNTGELFF
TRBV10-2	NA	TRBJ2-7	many	TGCGCCAGCAGTGATCGTAGAGACTACGAGCAGTACTTC	CASSDRRDYEQYF
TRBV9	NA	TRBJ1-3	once	TGTGCAGGCGGACCCCGCTCTGGAAACACCATATATTTT	CAGGPRSGNTIYF
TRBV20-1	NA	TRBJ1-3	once	TGCAGTGCTACTAAGACAGTCTCTGGAAACACCATATATTTT	CSATKTVSGNTIYF
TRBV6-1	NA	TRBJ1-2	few	TGTGCCAGCAGTGAACTCACAGGGACCTATGGCTACACCTTC	CASSELTGTYGYTF
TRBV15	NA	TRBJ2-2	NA	TGTGCCACCAGCCACCGGGCCGCGCCCGAGGAGCTGTTTTTT	CATSHRAAPEELFF
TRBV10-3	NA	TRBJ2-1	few	TGTGCCATCAGTGACGCAACGGATAATGAGCAGTTCTTC	CAISDATDNEQFF
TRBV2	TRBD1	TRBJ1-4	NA	TGTGCCAGCAGTGAGACAGGGTCTAGCACGACTAATGAAAAACTGTTTTTT	CASSETGSSTTNEKLFF
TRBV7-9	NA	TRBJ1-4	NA	TGTGCCAGCAGCTTAGGCAGCTCGGGTGAAAAACTGTTTTTT	CASSLGSSGEKLFF
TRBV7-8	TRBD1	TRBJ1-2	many	TGTGCCAGCAGCGAGGACAGGGCATTACGTGGCTACACCTTC	CASSEDRALRGYTF
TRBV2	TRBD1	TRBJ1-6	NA	TGTGCCAGCAGTTCGGACAGGGCGGCACCCCTCCACTTT	CASSSDRAAPLHF
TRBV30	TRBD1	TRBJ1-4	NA	TGTGCCTGGAGTCAAGGACAGGGGAATGAAAAACTGTTTTTT	CAWSQGQGNEKLFF
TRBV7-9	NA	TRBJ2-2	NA	TGTGCCAGCAGCTTACCAGGGGTCGGTGGGACCGGGGAGCTGTTTTTT	CASSLPGVGGTGELFF
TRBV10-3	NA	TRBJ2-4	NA	TGTGCCATCAGTGAGTCCGGCCTAAACATTCAGTACTTC	CAISESGLNIQYF
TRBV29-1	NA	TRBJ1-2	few	TGCAGCGTTCAAAGTGGAGGCTATGGCTACACCTTC	CSVQSGGYGYTF
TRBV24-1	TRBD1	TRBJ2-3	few	TGTGCCACCAGTGATTTGCTGACAGGGGGCACAGATACGCAGTATTTT	CATSDLLTGGTDTQYF
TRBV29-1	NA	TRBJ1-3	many	TGCAGCGTTGTGACAGGAGTCTCTGGAAACACCATATATTTT	CSVVTGVSGNTIYF